These 29 T cell receptor beta chains originate from one sample sequenced in a study of blood T cell repertoires in COVID-19. Assay used: immunoSEQ multiplex PCR; TCRdb lists only in-frame clones, some missing. The sample gives 210,000 or so clones, around 80% of which show up once; approximately 3% is in the top ten. Sequenced: peripheral blood. Source of these receptors: an elderly woman with active or convalescent COVID-19.

This clone was detected ten times or more. The gene calls are TRBV7-2 and TRBJ1-2; TRBD1 matches 11 bases. Germline V gives CDR1 SGHTA, CDR2 FQGNSA. This CDR3 is 17 amino acids long. The trim removed 5 bases at V and 2 bases at J, leaving 10 bases unmatched. CDR3 coding DNA: TGTGCCAGCAGCCCCAGGTCCGGGACAGGGGGGAACTATGGCTACACCTTC. Translated: CASSPRSGTGGNYGYTF.

CDR3 residues: CASREGGETQYF. For the CDR3, the DNA is TGTGCCAGTAGGGAGGGAGGAGAGACCCAGTACTTC. The genes are TRBV19 and TRBJ2-5; weak D call: TRBD2 (6 bases). Trimming removed 6 bases at V and 4 bases at J, with 9 bases between. Germline V gene sequence: CDR1 LNHDA, CDR2 SQIVND (reference sequence). The CDR3 consists of 12 residues.

The chain joins TRBV24-1 to TRBJ2-5; 11 bases map to TRBD2. The ends lost 4 bases at V and 0 bases at J; junction bases unmatched: 3. Germline CDR1 reads KGHDR; CDR2 reads SFDVKD. This CDR3 comprises 16 residues. CDR3 sequence (DNA): TGTGCCACCAGTGAGGCACTAGCGGGGGACCAAGAGACCCAGTACTTC. Translation: CATSEALAGDQETQYF.

The chain recombines TRBV4-1 with TRBJ1-1; 7 nucleotides agree with TRBD1. With 0 bases clipped from V and 0 bases from J, the junction kept 4 bases outside the gene matches. The CDR3 extends over 16 amino acids. Germline-derived CDR1 and CDR2 are MGHRA and YSYEKL. CDR3 loop: CASSQEQGRMNTEAFF. In DNA, the CDR3 is TGCGCCAGCAGCCAAGAACAGGGGCGGATGAACACTGAAGCTTTCTTT.

This clone was seen a handful of times. The rearrangement uses TRBV5-4 and TRBJ2-7; possibly TRBD2 for D (5 bases). Germline CDR1 and CDR2: SGHNT and YYREEE (reference sequence). V lost 0 bases and J lost 3, with 10 bases in between. CDR3 length: 14 residues. The CDR3 region is CASSLGLRGYEQYF. Here the CDR3 DNA reads TGTGCCAGCAGCTTGGGGTTACGGGGCTACGAGCAGTACTTC.

The CDR3 DNA is TGTGCCAGCACCATCCAAGAGACCCAGTACTTC. It specifies CASTIQETQYF. This chain joins TRBV2 and TRBJ2-5; D gene unclear. In germline, CDR1 is SNHLY, CDR2 FYNNEI. This CDR3 spans 11 amino acids. The germline V and J ends were trimmed by 7 bases and 1 base, with 4 bases remaining between them.

The rearrangement uses TRBV10-1 and TRBJ2-5; D unresolved. Per germline, CDR1 WNHNN and CDR2 SYGVQD (reference sequence). The CDR3 contains 13 residues. V was clipped by 0 bases and J by 2 bases, with 4 bases between them. CDR3 protein: CASSESLQETQYF. The CDR3 nucleotides read TGCGCCAGCAGTGAGTCACTTCAAGAGACCCAGTACTTC.

The rearrangement uses TRBV5-1 and TRBJ1-2; tentatively, D is TRBD1 (6 bases). Germline CDR1 and CDR2: SGHRS and YFSETQ. Trimming took off 1 base at V and 4 bases at J, with 14 bases between the two ends. The CDR3 is 15 amino acids. The CDR3 reads CASSLSQGRGYGYTF. DNA for the CDR3: TGCGCCAGCAGCTTGAGTCAGGGGCGCGGCTATGGCTACACCTTC.

V usage is TRBV6-5 and J usage is TRBJ2-1; 13 nucleotides match TRBD2. This CDR3 has 15 amino acids. From germline, CDR1 is MNHEY and CDR2 SVGAGI. With 5 bases clipped from V and 7 bases from J, the junction kept 5 bases outside the gene matches. The CDR3 sequence: CASSLLAGGINEQFF. The CDR3 DNA reads TGTGCCAGCAGTCTACTAGCGGGGGGGATAAATGAGCAGTTCTTC.

The sample holds one count of this clone. The rearrangement uses TRBV2 and TRBJ1-5; 8 positions agree with TRBD1. V lost 6 bases to trimming and J lost 5 bases; unmatched junction nucleotides: 3. The CDR3 is made up of 13 amino acids. Per the germline V gene, CDR1 is SNHLY and CDR2 is FYNNEI. CDR3 nucleotide sequence: TGTGCCAGCAGGGGGACAGGTCATCAGCCCCAGCATTTT. Protein sequence: CASRGTGHQPQHF.

This sequence joins TRBV2 and TRBJ1-6; 10 positions agree with TRBD1. Germline V gene lookup returns CDR1 SNHLY and CDR2 FYNNEI. The CDR3 has 18 residues. V was pared by 4 bases and J by 6 bases, with 12 bases of the junction left unmatched. The CDR3 DNA is TGTGCCAGCAGTGCCCCCGGGACAGGGGTTGGGCGTAATTCACCCCTCCACTTT. Translating gives CASSAPGTGVGRNSPLHF.

The rearrangement links TRBV19 to TRBJ2-2; TRBD2 aligns across 7 bases. The germline CDR1 and CDR2 sequences are LNHDA and SQIVND (reference sequence). The junction had 6 bases not matched to a gene; V was cut back by 4 bases and J by 1 base. CDR3 length: 16 residues. In DNA form, the CDR3 reads TGTGCCAGTAGTACCAACTGGGGGGGGAACACCGGGGAGCTGTTTTTT. It yields the protein CASSTNWGGNTGELFF.

In this sample, this clone turned up once. The V and J genes are TRBV9 and TRBJ2-3; 12 bases fit TRBD2. V lost 0 bases, J lost 2 bases, and 1 base stayed unmatched. Germline values: CDR1 SGDLS, CDR2 YYNGEE. The CDR3 length is 16 residues. Written as DNA, the CDR3 is TGTGCCAGCAGCGTAGGGACTAGCGGGGCCACAGATACGCAGTATTTT. It is translated as CASSVGTSGATDTQYF.

The J gene is TRBJ2-7, the V gene TRBV5-4, with a possible D match to TRBD2 (6 bases). V lost 0 bases to trimming and J lost 0 bases, with 10 bases between them. CDR1 and CDR2 from the germline V gene are SGHNT and YYREEE (reference sequence). This CDR3 comprises 15 residues. The CDR3 is CASSLVRGSSYEQYF. The CDR3 nucleotides are TGTGCCAGCAGCTTGGTTCGGGGGAGCTCCTACGAGCAGTACTTC.

The rearrangement links TRBV7-2 to TRBJ2-1, with D perhaps matching TRBD2 (6 bases). With 3 bases removed from V and 5 bases from J, the gap between germline ends came to 14 bases. Germline loops: CDR1 SGHTA, CDR2 FQGNSA. The CDR3 covers 15 residues. CDR3 nucleotide sequence: TGTGCCAGCAGCTTCGACAGAGGAGGGAACAATGAGCAGTTCTTC. Translating it yields CASSFDRGGNNEQFF.

This rearrangement joins TRBV5-1 to TRBJ1-3; perhaps TRBD1 as D (6 bases). V lost 5 bases to trimming and J lost 0 bases, with 15 bases between them. The germline CDR1 and CDR2 sequences are SGHRS and YFSETQ. CDR3 size: 16 residues. This CDR3 is CASSPDSGSSGNTIYF. DNA for the CDR3: TGCGCCAGCAGTCCGGACAGTGGGAGCTCTGGAAACACCATATATTTT.

The V and J genes are TRBV5-1 and TRBJ2-7, with 12 bases that match TRBD2. The V gene's germline CDR1 is SGHRS and CDR2 YFSETQ. The CDR3 is 16 residues long. The J segment lost 0 bases and the V segment lost 8 bases, leaving 9 bases of the junction unmatched. The CDR3 reads CARPTTTSGSSYEQYF. CDR3 nucleotides: TGCGCCAGACCGACGACGACTAGCGGGAGCTCCTACGAGCAGTACTTC.

This clone was picked up a small number of times. The V call is TRBV27, the J call TRBJ2-1; D is perhaps TRBD2 (6 bases). V lost 5 bases and J lost 6, with 14 bases in between. The germline gives CDR1 MNHEY, CDR2 SMNVEV (reference sequence). The CDR3 is made up of 14 amino acids. The CDR3 nucleotides are TGTGCCAGCAGTATCGGGACTTACGGCAATGAGCAGTTCTTC. Translating gives CASSIGTYGNEQFF.

The chain uses TRBV7-2 and TRBJ2-7; 7 bases are shared with TRBD1. After removal of 4 bases from V and 2 bases from J, the junction contained 5 bases not matched to a gene. The germline V gene encodes CDR1 SGHTA and CDR2 FQGNSA. This CDR3 has 14 amino acids. In DNA, the CDR3 is TGTGCCAGCAGCTGGGACAGCAGAGCCTACGAGCAGTACTTC. This codes for CASSWDSRAYEQYF. Full variable domain (remainder filled in from reference TRBV7-2 and TRBJ2-7): GAGVSQSPSNKVTEKGKDVELRCDPISGHTALYWYRQSLGQGLEFLIYFQGNSAPDKSGLPSDRFSAERTGGSVSTLTIQRTQQEDSAVYLCASSWDSRAYEQYFGPGTRLTVT.

This rearrangement joins TRBV7-8 to TRBJ2-2, with 14 bases aligning to TRBD2. Trimming at V came to 5 bases and at J to 7 bases, leaving 3 bases not matched to a gene. Germline V gene data show CDR1 as SGHVS and CDR2 as FQNEAQ. The CDR3 consists of 15 residues. CDR3 coding DNA: TGTGCCAGCAGCCGGACTAGCGGGGGGATCGGGGAGCTGTTTTTT. It is translated as CASSRTSGGIGELFF.

V and J are TRBV7-9 and TRBJ1-2, with a tentative D call TRBD1 (6 bases). The CDR3 consists of 18 residues. Per the germline V gene, CDR1 is SEHNR and CDR2 is FQNEAQ (reference sequence). Trimming shortened V by 5 bases and J by 4 bases, and 26 bases separated the two germline ends. This chain's CDR3 is CASSATPGVIKGPYGYTF. The CDR3 DNA follows: TGTGCCAGCAGCGCAACTCCAGGGGTAATTAAAGGTCCCTATGGCTACACCTTC.

This sequence joins TRBV6-6 and TRBJ2-3; maybe TRBD1 (5 bases). CDR3 length: 14 amino acids. With 2 bases removed from V and 2 bases from J, the gap between germline ends came to 8 bases. Germline CDR1 MNHNY, CDR2 SVGAGI (reference sequence). The CDR3 is CASSYIQVTDTQYF. The CDR3 bases are TGTGCCAGCAGTTACATACAGGTCACAGATACGCAGTATTTT.

The V gene is TRBV6-5, the J gene TRBJ2-3; 7 bases match TRBD2. Germline CDR1 reads MNHEY; CDR2 reads SVGAGI. CDR3 length: 15 residues. J lost 6 bases, V lost 6 bases, and 12 bases had no gene match. The CDR3: CASRSSGSIPDTQYF. The CDR3 nucleotides read TGTGCCAGCAGGAGTAGCGGGTCGATCCCGGATACGCAGTATTTT.

This chain connects TRBV18 to TRBJ2-7; the match to TRBD2 covers 11 bases. CDR1 is KGHSH, CDR2 LQKENI, per germline. The CDR3 runs 14 residues. V shed 3 bases, J shed 3 bases, and the junction held 1 base outside the gene matches. The CDR3 nucleotides read TGTGCCAGCTCACCTGGGACTAGCGGCTACGAGCAGTACTTC. Its translation: CASSPGTSGYEQYF.

This chain connects TRBV3-1 (or the pseudogene TRBV3-2) to TRBJ1-4; D gene uncertain. V gave up 4 bases and J gave up 0 bases, with 3 bases separating them. The CDR3 is made up of 13 amino acids. Per the germline V gene, CDR1 is LGHDT and CDR2 is YNNKEL (reference sequence). The CDR3 coding sequence is TGTGCCAGCAGCCGAGCAACTAATGAAAAACTGTTTTTT. Translated: CASSRATNEKLFF.

The gene calls are TRBV6-5 and TRBJ2-2, with D possibly being TRBD2 (6 bases). CDR3 length equals 14 residues. Germline V CDR1 and CDR2: MNHEY, SVGAGI. Trimming removed 6 bases at V and 0 bases at J, with 8 bases between. CDR3 protein: CASRGGANTGELFF. CDR3 nucleotides: TGTGCCAGCAGAGGAGGGGCGAACACCGGGGAGCTGTTTTTT.

This clone was observed a few times. The chain combines TRBV19 with TRBJ1-5, with unresolved D. CDR1 LNHDA and CDR2 SQIVND come from the germline V gene (reference sequence). This CDR3 has 13 amino acids. The V end lost 4 bases, the J end lost 0 bases, and 4 bases lay between the germline ends. The CDR3 here is CASSTSSNQPQHF. The CDR3 bases are TGTGCCAGTAGTACCAGTAGCAATCAGCCCCAGCATTTT.

The chain joins TRBV11-2 to TRBJ2-3, with TRBD2 identical over 8 bases. Germline V gene sequence: CDR1 SGHAT, CDR2 FQNNGV. Trimming took 3 bases from V and 4 from J; bases not matched to a gene: 12. The CDR3 has 17 amino acids. CDR3 protein: CASSFQFGGGRADTQYF. CDR3 sequence (DNA): TGTGCCAGCAGCTTTCAATTCGGGGGGGGCCGGGCAGATACGCAGTATTTT.

This clone appeared a single time. This chain uses TRBV7-2 with TRBJ2-3, with 11 bases aligning to TRBD1. Germline V gives CDR1 SGHTA, CDR2 FQGNSA. V shed 1 base and J 10 bases; nucleotides not matched to a gene: 7. This CDR3 contains 15 residues. The CDR3 loop is CASSLVRTGGESQYF. The CDR3 DNA reads as TGTGCCAGCAGCTTAGTGAGGACAGGGGGCGAGTCGCAGTATTTT.